Following are 13 T cell receptor beta chains from one sample sequenced in a study of T cells after yellow fever vaccination. TCRdb analysed the 5' RACE reads with MiXCR anew, one entry per CDR3 protein. The data hold 230,000 or so distinct CDR3 sequences, with about 7% observed a single time. The sequencing here drew on CD4+ T cells sorted from PBMCs, taken on the day of the yellow fever booster vaccination. The receptor set was obtained from a man between 25 and 39 years old who received the YFV17D yellow fever vaccine.

The CDR3: CASSPRSSGGHNEQFF. The DNA of the CDR3 is TGCGCCAGCAGCCCCCGGAGTAGCGGGGGCCACAATGAGCAGTTCTTC. V and J are TRBV5-1 and TRBJ2-1, with 9 bases that match TRBD2. Germline assignment: CDR1 SGHRS and CDR2 YFSETQ. V gave up 4 bases and J gave up 5 bases; unmatched junction bases: 10. CDR3 length: 16 amino acids.

The chain combines TRBV6-2 or TRBV6-3 with TRBJ2-2; no clear D. V lost 7 bases to trimming and J lost 3 bases, with 12 bases between them. The CDR3 spans 14 residues. The V gene's germline CDR1 is MNHEY and CDR2 SVGEGT. CDR3 sequence reads: CASNTELYTGELFF. The DNA of the CDR3 is TGTGCCAGCAACACAGAATTATACACCGGGGAGCTGTTTTTT.

DNA for the CDR3: TGCGCCAGCAGTCCCGAACGTAGCGGGAGAACGGAGACCCAGTACTTC. It codes for CASSPERSGRTETQYF. This chain joins TRBV5-1 and TRBJ2-5; TRBD2 agrees at 9 bases. CDR3 size: 16 residues. The V segment lost 5 bases and the J segment 5 bases; nucleotides outside the gene matches: 13. Per germline, CDR1 SGHRS and CDR2 YFSETQ.

This sequence joins TRBV20-1 and TRBJ2-7, with 11 bases matching TRBD2. Germline V gene sequence: CDR1 DFQATT, CDR2 SNEGSKA (reference sequence). The CDR3 is 16 residues long. Trimming at V came to 0 bases and at J to 4 bases, leaving 8 bases not matched to a gene. The CDR3 here is CSARDRGTSGTYEQYF. CDR3 coding DNA: TGCAGTGCTAGAGATCGAGGGACTAGCGGAACATACGAGCAGTACTTC.

Comment on this clonotype: A clone one base away is much larger, so this may be a read error. The chain has TRBV5-1 and TRBJ2-3; 7 nucleotides align to TRBD2. This CDR3 is 14 amino acids long. Germline lookup yields CDR1 SGHRS and CDR2 YFSETQ. The CDR3 reads CASSAGESTDTQCF. Here the CDR3 DNA reads TGCGCCAGCAGCGCGGGAGAAAGCACAGATACGCAGTGTTTT.

The rearrangement links TRBV20-1 to TRBJ2-5, with 14 bases fitting TRBD2. The length of the CDR3 is 16 residues. V shed 5 bases and J 2 bases; nucleotides not matched to a gene: 7. Germline V gene data show CDR1 as DFQATT and CDR2 as SNEGSKA (reference sequence). The CDR3 spells CSASGLAGVAQETQYF. CDR3 sequence (DNA): TGCAGTGCTTCGGGACTAGCGGGAGTTGCACAAGAGACCCAGTACTTC.

This clonotype was seen repeatedly, ten times or more. The junction departs from germline at one end; a sequencing error may be responsible. The V gene is TRBV6-2 or TRBV6-3, the J gene TRBJ2-1, with D unresolved. CDR1 and CDR2 from the germline V gene are MNHEY and SVGEGT. This CDR3 comprises 12 residues. The CDR3 DNA reads as TGTGCCAGCAGTTACTCCAGTAACTACCCCATCTTC. The encoded protein is CASSYSSNYPIF.

This clonotype occurred a few times. The chain employs TRBV23-1 and TRBJ2-2; D possibly uses TRBD1 or TRBD2 (6 bases each). TRBV23-1 is labeled an ORF, and its function is uncertain. Trimming took 8 bases from V and 3 from J, leaving 16 bases between them. The CDR3 is 15 amino acids. CDR3 sequence: CASESQRGDTGELFF. In nucleotides, the CDR3 is TGCGCCAGCGAATCTCAGAGGGGGGACACCGGGGAGCTGTTTTTT.

The rearrangement uses TRBV10-3 and TRBJ1-5; D ambiguous. Germline V gene sequence: CDR1 ENHRY, CDR2 SYGVKD. The CDR3 totals 13 residues. The V and J ends lost 4 bases and 4 bases respectively, with 8 bases between them. The CDR3 bases are TGTGCCATCAGTGGATCGGGGAATCAGCCCCAGCATTTT. Protein product: CAISGSGNQPQHF.

The chain uses TRBV18 and TRBJ2-1; 7 nucleotides match TRBD2. Germline V gives CDR1 KGHSH, CDR2 LQKENI. J gave up 9 bases and V 3 bases, and 17 bases lay outside the gene matches. The CDR3 runs 17 residues. CDR3 in amino acids: CASSPNPAAGKGSEQFF. The DNA of the CDR3 is TGTGCCAGCTCACCTAACCCAGCAGCGGGAAAGGGAAGTGAGCAGTTCTTC.

The sample holds a few counts of this clonotype. The CDR3 DNA follows: TGTGCCAGCAGCTACCCAGCCAGGGGGCGCGTGGCTTTCTTT. Encoded protein: CASSYPARGRVAFF. The chain carries TRBV11-2 and TRBJ1-1, with 8 bases identical to TRBD1. The germline V gene has CDR1 SGHAT and CDR2 FQNNGV. This CDR3 spans 14 amino acids. The V segment lost 4 bases and the J segment 11 bases; nucleotides outside the gene matches: 12.

The chain is built from TRBV10-3 and TRBJ1-2, with D hard to call. Trimming removed 3 bases at V and 14 bases at J, with 7 bases between. CDR1 is ENHRY and CDR2 is SYGVKD in the germline V gene. The CDR3 covers 9 residues. The CDR3 nucleotides read TGTGCCATCAGTGACCCCTTTACCTTC. Its translation is CAISDPFTF.

This clonotype has at least ten counts. This sequence joins TRBV5-6 and TRBJ1-6, with D perhaps matching TRBD1 (5 bases). The CDR3 sequence is 15 residues long. Trimming stripped 6 bases from V and 9 bases from J, with 19 bases between. The germline V gene has CDR1 SGHDT and CDR2 YYEEEE. CDR3 sequence reads: CASTLGGTRLSPLHF. The DNA for the CDR3 is TGTGCCAGCACCCTGGGGGGGACTCGACTTTCACCCCTCCACTTT.